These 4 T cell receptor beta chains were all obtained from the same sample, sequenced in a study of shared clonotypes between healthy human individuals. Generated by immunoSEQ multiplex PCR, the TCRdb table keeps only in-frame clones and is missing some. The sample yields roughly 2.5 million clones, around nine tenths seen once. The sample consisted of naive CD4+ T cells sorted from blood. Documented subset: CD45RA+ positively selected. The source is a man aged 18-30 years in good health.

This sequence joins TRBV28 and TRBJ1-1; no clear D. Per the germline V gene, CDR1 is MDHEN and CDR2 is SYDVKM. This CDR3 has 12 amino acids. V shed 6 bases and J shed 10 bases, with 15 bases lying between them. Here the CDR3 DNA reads TGTGCCAGCAGCCCTCGGGGAAGAACAGCTTTCTTT. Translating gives CASSPRGRTAFF.

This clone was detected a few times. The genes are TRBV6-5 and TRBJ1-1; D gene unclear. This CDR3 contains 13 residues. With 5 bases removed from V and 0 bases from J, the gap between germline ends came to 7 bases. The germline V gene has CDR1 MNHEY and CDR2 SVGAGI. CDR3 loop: CASSDHMNTEAFF. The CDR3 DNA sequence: TGTGCCAGCAGTGATCACATGAACACTGAAGCTTTCTTT.

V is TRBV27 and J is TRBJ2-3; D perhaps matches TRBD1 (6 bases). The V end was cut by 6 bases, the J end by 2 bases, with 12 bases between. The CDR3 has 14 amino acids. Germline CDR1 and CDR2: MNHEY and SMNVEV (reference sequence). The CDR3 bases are TGTGCCAGCAGCCTGGGACATATCACAGATACGCAGTATTTT. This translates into CASSLGHITDTQYF.

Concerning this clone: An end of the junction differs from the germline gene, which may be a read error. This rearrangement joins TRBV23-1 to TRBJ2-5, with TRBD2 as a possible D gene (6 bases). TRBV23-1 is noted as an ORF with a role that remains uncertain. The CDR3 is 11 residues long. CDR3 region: CLLPGRETQYF. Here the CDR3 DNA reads TGTTTACTCCCGGGGAGGGAGACCCAGTACTTC.